Each of the 19 T cell receptor beta chains below was sequenced from the same sample in a study of regulatory dendritic cells for organ transplantation. Clones were sequenced by immunoSEQ multiplex PCR, and TCRdb holds only the in-frame ones, with some missing. The data contain 29,000 or so clones, around 79% of them singletons. Sequencing input: memory CD4+ T cells from blood. Subset indicated: CD45RO+ memory T cells. The receptors stem from a human donor in good health.

The genes are TRBV11-3 and TRBJ2-3, with a weak D call TRBD2 (6 bases). Per the germline V gene, CDR1 is SGHNT and CDR2 is YENEEA. The CDR3 totals 15 residues. V was shortened by 3 bases and J by 5 bases, with 15 bases between the two germline ends. Here the CDR3 DNA reads TGTGCCAGCAGCTTTACGGCTAGCGTCGGAGATACGCAGTATTTT. Translated: CASSFTASVGDTQYF. Supplemented by reference TRBV11-3 and TRBJ2-3, the full variable domain reads EAGVVQSPRYKIIEKKQPVAFWCNPISGHNTLYWYLQNLGQGPELLIRYENEEAVDDSQLPKDRFSAERLKGVDSTLKIQPAELGDSAVYLCASSFTASVGDTQYFGPGTRLTVL.

The chain has TRBV18 and TRBJ2-3, with TRBD2 as a possible D gene (6 bases). Germline values: CDR1 KGHSH, CDR2 LQKENI. The CDR3 runs 20 residues. V dropped 0 bases and J dropped 0 bases, with 22 bases sitting between them. The CDR3 loop is CASSPPVFFGGEASTDTQYF. DNA for the CDR3: TGTGCCAGCTCACCACCGGTGTTTTTTGGCGGGGAAGCTAGCACAGATACGCAGTATTTT.

J is TRBJ2-7 and V is TRBV9; 8 bases fit TRBD2. V was pared by 4 bases and J by 0 bases, with 6 bases of the junction left unmatched. The V gene's germline CDR1 is SGDLS and CDR2 YYNGEE. CDR3 size: 15 residues. CDR3 sequence reads: CASSPGLVDSYEQYF. CDR3 nucleotides: TGTGCCAGCAGCCCGGGACTAGTTGACTCCTACGAGCAGTACTTC.

The sample holds one count of this clone. The rearrangement uses TRBV25-1 and TRBJ2-1, with D tentatively TRBD1 or TRBD2 (5 bases each). The CDR3 length is 15 residues. The V end lost 5 bases, the J end lost 2 bases, and 13 bases lay between the germline ends. CDR1 is MGHDK and CDR2 is SYGVNS in the germline V gene. CDR3 nucleotide sequence: TGTGCCAGCAGTCACGAGGGGCCAGCCTACAATGAGCAGTTCTTC. Translation gives CASSHEGPAYNEQFF.

The genes are TRBV2 and TRBJ2-5, with 11 positions matching TRBD1. The CDR3 loop spans 14 amino acids. V shed 6 bases and J 4 bases; nucleotides not matched to a gene: 4. CDR1 SNHLY and CDR2 FYNNEI come from the germline V gene. CDR3 residues: CASRRDRGLETQYF. CDR3 coding DNA: TGTGCCAGCAGGAGGGACAGGGGGTTAGAGACCCAGTACTTC. Combining the CDR3 with reference TRBV2 and TRBJ2-5 gives the whole variable domain EPEVTQTPSHQVTQMGQEVILRCVPISNHLYFYWYRQILGQKVEFLVSFYNNEISEKSEIFDDQFSVERPDGSNFTLKIRSTKLEDSAMYFCASRRDRGLETQYFGPGTRLLVL.

V is TRBV7-2 and J is TRBJ2-3; D is unclear. Germline V CDR1 and CDR2: SGHTA, FQGNSA. V gave up 0 bases and J gave up 1 base, with 8 bases separating them. This CDR3 contains 15 residues. The CDR3 region has the DNA TGTGCCAGCAGCTTAGCTGCCGCCCGCACAGATACGCAGTATTTT. Amino acids: CASSLAAARTDTQYF.

The rearrangement uses TRBV10-3 and TRBJ2-3, with no clear D. Germline V lookup: CDR1 ENHRY, CDR2 SYGVKD. Deletions cut 2 bases from V and 5 bases from J, with 2 bases between. The CDR3 contains 11 residues. The CDR3 DNA is TGTGCCATCAGTGAGGGAGATACGCAGTATTTT. Translation gives CAISEGDTQYF.

CDR3 sequence: CASSQAVGKGQPQHF. CDR3 coding DNA: TGTGCCAGCAGCCAAGCGGTGGGGAAGGGTCAGCCCCAGCATTTT. The chain links TRBV4-2 to TRBJ1-5; D remains unclear. The germline V and J ends were trimmed by 1 base and 6 bases, with 13 bases remaining between them. This CDR3 has 15 amino acids. Germline V gives CDR1 LGHNA, CDR2 YNFKEQ.

This chain links TRBV10-2 with TRBJ2-1, with 7 bases aligning to TRBD1. V lost 7 bases and J lost 0; bases outside the gene matches: 9. CDR1 is WSHSY and CDR2 is SAAADI in the germline V gene. This CDR3 spans 16 amino acids. This CDR3 reads CASTPPKGASYNEQFF. The CDR3 DNA follows: TGCGCCAGCACCCCTCCTAAGGGGGCCTCCTACAATGAGCAGTTCTTC.

The chain joins TRBV2 to TRBJ1-1, with unresolved D. From germline, CDR1 is SNHLY and CDR2 FYNNEI. The CDR3 totals 15 residues. Trimming removed 2 bases at V and 5 bases at J, with 15 bases between. CDR3 nucleotide sequence: TGTGCCAGCAGTGAAAGGTCGAGCGGGAAAACTGAAGCTTTCTTT. Translation gives CASSERSSGKTEAFF.

The rearrangement links TRBV7-2 to TRBJ2-1; D gene unclear. V gave up 1 base and J gave up 0 bases, with 4 bases separating them. In germline, CDR1 is SGHTA, CDR2 FQGNSA. This CDR3 has 14 residues. CDR3 DNA: TGTGCCAGCAGCTTAGATAACTCCTACAATGAGCAGTTCTTC. This codes for CASSLDNSYNEQFF.

The V and J genes are TRBV12-5 and TRBJ2-7; possibly TRBD1 for D (5 bases). Germline CDR1 and CDR2: LGHNT and FRNRAP. V was trimmed by 3 bases and J by 3 bases, leaving 18 bases between them. The CDR3 has 16 amino acids. CDR3 residues: CASGLLTATLRYEQYF. CDR3 coding DNA: TGTGCTAGTGGTTTACTGACAGCTACCCTCCGCTACGAGCAGTACTTC.

In this sample, this clone turned up once. The chain carries TRBV6-1 and TRBJ2-7, with TRBD2 as a possible D gene (6 bases). V lost 6 bases and J 1 base, leaving 10 bases between the germline ends. The germline gives CDR1 MNHNS, CDR2 SASEGT. The CDR3 extends over 13 amino acids. CDR3 residues: CASRIGTSYEQYF. In DNA, the CDR3 is TGTGCCAGCAGGATCGGGACTTCCTACGAGCAGTACTTC.

This clone appeared a single time. The gene calls are TRBV28 and TRBJ2-7; the match to TRBD1 covers 9 bases. CDR1 and CDR2 (germline): MDHEN, SYDVKM. The length of the CDR3 is 15 residues. Losses at the gene ends were 5 bases for V and 3 bases for J; bases not matched to a gene: 8. The CDR3 here is CASSPAGTGYYEQYF. CDR3 DNA sequence: TGTGCCAGCAGTCCCGCCGGGACAGGGTACTACGAGCAGTACTTC.

The chain couples TRBV7-9 to TRBJ1-1; TRBD1 aligns across 7 bases. Trimming at V came to 5 bases and at J to 0 bases, leaving 9 bases not matched to a gene. This CDR3 is 16 amino acids long. Germline V gene sequence: CDR1 SEHNR, CDR2 FQNEAQ (reference sequence). The CDR3 bases are TGTGCCAGCAGCAAGTCCCGGGACAGCCTGAACACTGAAGCTTTCTTT. Translation gives CASSKSRDSLNTEAFF.

The chain couples TRBV6-6 to TRBJ2-5; the match to TRBD1 covers 7 bases. J was trimmed by 2 bases and V by 2 bases; bases with no gene match: 8. This CDR3 has 16 residues. Germline values: CDR1 MNHNY, CDR2 SVGAGI (reference sequence). The CDR3 DNA reads TGTGCCAGCAGTTACCTTCCGACAGGGTATCAAGAGACCCAGTACTTC. It specifies CASSYLPTGYQETQYF.

The chain uses TRBV28 and TRBJ1-1, with TRBD1 as a possible D gene (5 bases). V was cut by 3 bases and J by 1 base, with 12 bases left in between. Germline CDR1 reads MDHEN; CDR2 reads SYDVKM. The length of the CDR3 is 15 residues. CDR3 in DNA: TGTGCCAGCAGTTTTCTCGACAGCCGGAACACTGAAGCTTTCTTT. Translated: CASSFLDSRNTEAFF.

The genes are TRBV18 and TRBJ2-3; 8 nucleotides align to TRBD2. CDR3 length: 18 residues. V shed 3 bases and J 2 bases; nucleotides not matched to a gene: 13. The germline CDR1 and CDR2 sequences are KGHSH and LQKENI. The CDR3 reads CASSPLPLQRGNTDTQYF. The CDR3, as DNA: TGTGCCAGCTCACCTCTCCCTCTGCAGCGGGGGAACACAGATACGCAGTATTTT.

The chain has TRBV2 and TRBJ1-1; D perhaps matches TRBD1 (5 bases). The germline V gene has CDR1 SNHLY and CDR2 FYNNEI. The V end was cut by 3 bases, the J end by 5 bases, with 13 bases between. The CDR3 is made up of 14 amino acids. CDR3 coding DNA: TGTGCCAGCAGTGACCGCCAGGGACGTACTGAAGCTTTCTTT. Translating gives CASSDRQGRTEAFF.